This T cell receptor (beta chain) derives from a study of T cells in women clearing cervical HPV infection (dated by TCRdb to 2016 to 2019). For the study in its entirety: The cases were some 27 women with histologically confirmed HPV16-related CIN3 or worse, and 2 of these cases were invasive cancers. Controls were under 30 women whose single incident HPV16 infection cleared within 12 months without precancer or cancer developing. Case blood was taken at the visit when the lesion was first identified, whereas control blood was taken when infection was no longer detected. Among cases, blood sampling came a median of about 150 days after lesion detection, with an interquartile range of roughly 85 to 200 days. Since HLA typing was available for only a few women, HLA type could not be ruled out as a confounder. An exploratory proof-of-principle case-control study, nested within the Guanacaste HPV Natural History Study in Costa Rica, was conducted to compare TCR repertoires across cervical HPV16 outcomes. Cases and controls were matched on year of sample collection and on age within five years. Cases had a median age of roughly 35 years compared with about 40 for controls, and baseline characteristics showed no significant differences between the groups. The parent cohort enrolled 10,000 or so women aged 18 or older in Guanacaste, Costa Rica, during about 1992 to 1994 and followed them for seven to eight years. Five blinded duplicates per group were added as quality controls, so that some 60 samples were obtained: 50 or so participants and approximately 10 replicates.

Every participant had a single incident cervical HPV16 infection, and women with prevalent HPV16 infections were excluded. Cervical HPV DNA was detected by MY09/MY11 PCR, and genotyping was performed by dot-blot hybridization. More than 14 mL of heparinized blood was centrifuged, after which the buffy coat was aliquoted, frozen at -30 degrees C, and then stored at -80 degrees C. QIAGEN kits were used to extract genomic DNA from the buffy coat specimens. TCR beta CDR3 regions were amplified by multiplex PCR from an average of approximately 1,200 ng genomic DNA per sample using the immunoSEQ assay. To correct primer bias, the assay used a complete synthetic TCR repertoire to set an amplification baseline. The amplicons were sequenced using the Illumina platform. In the paper's pipeline: Sequence errors were corrected by clustering with frequency ratios and a modified nearest-neighbor algorithm, and the sequences were then analyzed in the immunoSEQ Analyzer using IMGT gene definitions. At each rarefaction depth, TCR richness and evenness were averaged over 20 rarefaction repeats, and samples with fewer sequences than the depth were excluded. V, D and J gene relative abundances were compared between groups with Wilcoxon rank sum tests, applying FDR correction. Blinded duplicates gave an intraclass correlation of about 96% for TCR richness and an average of about 74% across 66 gene segments. TCRdb stores this immuneACCESS table with in-frame sequences only. Part of the clones is absent; in the studies checked, under half of the shortfall reflects unresolved V genes, and no reason is known for the rest. V, J and clone size are taken as reported in that table, and D and trimming were inferred from the DNA itself. The table held for this sample gives about 18,000 clones. Approximately 15% of the sample comes from the top ten.

Study-wide findings and limitations: The cross-sectional design could not show whether associations preceded infection or resulted from it; effector/memory subsets and HPV-specific T cells were not isolated. Lower TRBV6-7 relative abundance was observed in cases than in controls (approximately 0.1% versus 0.16%; Bonferroni P = 0.0008). Because the number of T cells in each sample was unknown, differences in richness could reflect differing T-cell content rather than repertoire biology. Across sequencing depths, CIN3+ cases showed significantly higher TCR repertoire richness than controls, but evenness did not differ between the groups. Random forest classifiers combining richness and V gene abundances distinguished cases from controls with an estimated AUC of 0.8 to 0.9.

Including the terminal cysteine and phenylalanine, the CDR3 comprises 15 residues. The 36 bases shown cover part of the CDR3, and their frame starts at base 1. V lost 5 bases and J lost 5 bases, and the count of bases not matched to a germline gene is 8. Via the germline V gene, CDR1 is MDHEN and CDR2 SYDVKM. Note on this clone: Its antigen remains undetermined. The CDR3 goes on 3 residues after the read ends, and that part is filled in from the germline J gene.

This clonotype originated in a woman aged 18-70 years with a cervical HPV16 infection that either progressed to CIN3+ or cleared (not recorded which). This receptor chain uses TRBV28 and TRBJ1-2; TRBD1 lines up with 10 middle nucleotides. Sequencing was done on a sample of blood buffy coat. CDR3 bases read: TGTGCCAGCAGTCATCCTCCGGGACAGGGGTATGGC. This is translated as CASSHPPGQGYG. In full, the CDR3 is CASSHPPGQGYGYTF.